This TCR beta chain was obtained from a study of blood T cell repertoires in COVID-19. V was pared by 4 bases and J by 4 bases, with 9 bases between. CDR1 is SGHRS, CDR2 YFSETQ, per germline. The CDR3 contains 13 residues. Cohort assignment relied on participant-reported clinical history. Sequenced by immunoSEQ multiplex PCR; TCRdb stores in-frame clones only, minus some. The sample gives 250,000 to 350,000 clones, roughly nine tenths of which show up once; roughly 2.3% is in the top ten. Sample: PBMCs or T cells enriched from blood (not recorded which). The genes are TRBV5-1 and TRBJ1-3; D may be TRBD1 (5 bases). The source is a woman aged 18 to 35 who had recovered from COVID-19. CDR3 nucleotide sequence: TGCGCCAGCAGCAGGGGAGGGGGAAACACCATATATTTT. This encodes CASSRGGGNTIYF.